This is a list of T cell receptor beta chains from one sample in a study of cytomegalovirus exposure and HLA in healthy donors. Libraries were prepared by immunoSEQ multiplex PCR; TCRdb keeps only in-frame clonotypes and omits some of them. The sample lists approximately 130,000 clones, about 80% occurring once. Input material: PBMCs. The receptors originated from a girl aged 2-10 years in good health and CMV-seronegative. CDR3s include the opening cysteine and the closing phenylalanine or tryptophan. A D gene is named only where the DNA matches it firmly. Expanded clones get a size class; other rows say once, few or many, or leave the size out.

CDR3nt	CDR3aa	d_gene	v_gene	j_gene	abundance
TGCGCCAGCAGCCAAGAGGGCAGGCTGAACACTGAAGCTTTCTTT	CASSQEGRLNTEAFF	NA	TRBV4-1	TRBJ1-1	NA
TGTGCCTGGCGACGGGACAGCGAACCGTATAATTCCCCCCTCCACTTT	CAWRRDSEPYNSPLHF	TRBD1	TRBV30	TRBJ1-6	NA
TGTGCCAGCAGCTTGGTAGTCAGGGGTCCACCCCTCCACTTT	CASSLVVRGPPLHF	NA	TRBV5-6	TRBJ1-6	few
TGTGCCAGCAGCACCCGAGGGCTAGCGGGAGGCACCGGGGAGCTGTTTTTT	CASSTRGLAGGTGELFF	TRBD2	TRBV7-2	TRBJ2-2	NA
TGTGCCTGGTACAAAACAGGGACAACCTACGAGCAGTACTTC	CAWYKTGTTYEQYF	NA	TRBV30	TRBJ2-7	NA
TGTGCCAGCAGCCGGGACAGGGGAAGGAACAATGAGCAGTTCTTC	CASSRDRGRNNEQFF	TRBD1	TRBV6-5	TRBJ2-1	NA
TGTGCCAGCAGTTTAAAGCGGGAGGGAAGGGAGACCCAGTACTTC	CASSLKREGRETQYF	TRBD2	TRBV28	TRBJ2-5	NA
TGCAGCGTTACGACATACCTAACAGGGTCGTCTGAGCAGTACTTC	CSVTTYLTGSSEQYF	NA	TRBV29-1	TRBJ2-5	NA
TGTGCCAGCTCACCGGGACAGGGGGCGAGAACTGAAGCTTTCTTT	CASSPGQGARTEAFF	TRBD1	TRBV18	TRBJ1-1	NA
TGTGCCAGCAGTGAGCGGGATTCCTACAATGAGCAGTTCTTC	CASSERDSYNEQFF	TRBD2	TRBV6-5	TRBJ2-1	NA
TGCGCCAGCAGCCCCGTGGCGGGGGGCCAAGAGACCCAGTACTTC	CASSPVAGGQETQYF	TRBD2	TRBV5-1	TRBJ2-5	NA
TGTGCCTGGAGTCCGGGAGGGGATGGCTACACCTTC	CAWSPGGDGYTF	NA	TRBV30	TRBJ1-2	NA
TGTGCCAGCAGTTTATATGGGACTAGCGGGACATATGAGCAGTTCTTC	CASSLYGTSGTYEQFF	TRBD2	TRBV28	TRBJ2-1	NA
TGTGCCAGCAGCTTAGCGGGACACCTGAACACTGAAGCTTTCTTT	CASSLAGHLNTEAFF	NA	TRBV7-9	TRBJ1-1	NA
TGTGCCAGCAGACCTAGCGGGAGCACAGATACGCAGTATTTT	CASRPSGSTDTQYF	TRBD2	TRBV7-2	TRBJ2-3	NA
TGTGCCAGCAGCCAGGGGGCTGGAAACACCATATATTTT	CASSQGAGNTIYF	TRBD1	TRBV25-1	TRBJ1-3	NA
TGTGCCAGCAGCTTAGCGAGCGGGAGTATGGCCAAAAACATTCAGTACTTC	CASSLASGSMAKNIQYF	TRBD2	TRBV7-2	TRBJ2-4	NA
TGTGCCAGCAGTGAAGTAATAGCGGGGGCGTACAATGAGCAGTTCTTC	CASSEVIAGAYNEQFF	TRBD2	TRBV6-1	TRBJ2-1	few
TGCAGTGCCGAGAAATACGAGCAGTACTTC	CSAEKYEQYF	NA	TRBV20-1	TRBJ2-7	NA
TGCGCCAGCAGCCAAGAGGTAGCGGGGCGGCTGATGAACACTGAAGCTTTCTTT	CASSQEVAGRLMNTEAFF	NA	TRBV4-3	TRBJ1-1	once
TGTGCCAGCAGCTTTTTAGTGACCGGGGAGCTGTTTTTT	CASSFLVTGELFF	NA	TRBV5-5	TRBJ2-2	once
TGTGCCAGCAGCTTAGTGGGCAGGGCCTATCAGCCCCAGCATTTT	CASSLVGRAYQPQHF	NA	TRBV7-2	TRBJ1-5	few